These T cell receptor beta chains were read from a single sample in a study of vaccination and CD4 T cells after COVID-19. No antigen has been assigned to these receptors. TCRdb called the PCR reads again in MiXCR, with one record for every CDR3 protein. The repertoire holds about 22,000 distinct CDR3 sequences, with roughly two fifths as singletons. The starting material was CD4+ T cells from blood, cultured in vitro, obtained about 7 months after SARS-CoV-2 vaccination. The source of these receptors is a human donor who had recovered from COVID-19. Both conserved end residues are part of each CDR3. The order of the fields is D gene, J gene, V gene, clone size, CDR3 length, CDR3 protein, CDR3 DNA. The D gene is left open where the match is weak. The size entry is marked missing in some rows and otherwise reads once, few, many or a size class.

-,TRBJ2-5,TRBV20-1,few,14,CSARAASRPETQYF,TGCAGTGCTAGAGCGGCTAGCCGTCCGGAGACCCAGTACTTC
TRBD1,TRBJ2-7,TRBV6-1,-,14,CASNTGGRPYEQYF,TGTGCCAGCAACACAGGGGGGAGACCCTACGAGCAGTACTTC
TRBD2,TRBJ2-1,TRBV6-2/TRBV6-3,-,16,CASSYISGRAFDEQFF,TGTGCCAGCAGTTACATTAGCGGGAGGGCTTTCGATGAGCAGTTCTTC
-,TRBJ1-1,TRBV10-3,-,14,CAISHQGSNTEAFF,TGTGCCATCAGTCACCAGGGGTCGAACACTGAAGCTTTCTTT
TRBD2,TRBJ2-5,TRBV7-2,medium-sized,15,CASSLGLAGQETQYF,TGTGCCAGCAGCCTGGGACTAGCGGGACAAGAGACCCAGTACTTC
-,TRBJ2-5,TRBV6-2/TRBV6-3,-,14,CASSYDAYQETQYF,TGTGCCAGCAGTTACGATGCCTACCAAGAGACCCAGTACTTC
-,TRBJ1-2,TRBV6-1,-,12,CAAQGTGSGYTF,TGTGCCGCACAGGGCACAGGCTCTGGCTACACCTTC
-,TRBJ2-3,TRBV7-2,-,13,CASRPSSTDTQYF,TGTGCCAGCAGACCATCTAGCACAGATACGCAGTATTTT
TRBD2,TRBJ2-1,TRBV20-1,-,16,CSAAKTSGRYYNEQFF,TGCAGTGCCGCAAAGACTAGCGGGAGGTACTACAATGAGCAGTTCTTC
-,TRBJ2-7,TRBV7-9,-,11,CAGSLFDEQYF,TGTGCCGGCAGCTTATTCGACGAGCAGTACTTC
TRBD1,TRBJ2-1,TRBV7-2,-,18,CASSLVWTGGLTNNEQFF,TGTGCCAGCAGCTTAGTGTGGACAGGGGGCCTTACAAACAATGAGCAGTTCTTC
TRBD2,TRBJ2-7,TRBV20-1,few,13,CSAQLARTYEQYF,TGCAGTGCCCAACTAGCGCGCACCTACGAGCAGTACTTC
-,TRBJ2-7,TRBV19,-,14,CASSPVGVSYEQYF,TGTGCCAGTAGTCCAGTCGGGGTCTCCTACGAGCAGTACTTC
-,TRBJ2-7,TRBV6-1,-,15,CASSERGSRFYEQYF,TGTGCCAGCAGTGAAAGGGGATCGCGATTCTACGAGCAGTACTTC
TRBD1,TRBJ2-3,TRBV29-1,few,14,CSVGRTGGTDTQYF,TGCAGCGTTGGTAGGACAGGGGGCACAGATACGCAGTATTTT
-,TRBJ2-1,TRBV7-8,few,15,CASSPPGPTRGEQFF,TGTGCCAGCAGCCCCCCGGGACCTACTCGGGGTGAGCAGTTCTTC
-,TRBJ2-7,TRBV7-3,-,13,CASSLTRGHEQYF,TGTGCCAGCAGCTTAACTAGGGGCCACGAGCAGTACTTC
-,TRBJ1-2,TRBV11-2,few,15,CASSPRASGDYGYTF,TGTGCCAGCAGCCCTCGGGCCTCGGGGGACTATGGCTACACCTTC
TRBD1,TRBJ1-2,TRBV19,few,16,CASSITGTGALYGYTF,TGTGCCAGTAGTATTACGGGGACAGGGGCGCTCTATGGCTACACCTTC
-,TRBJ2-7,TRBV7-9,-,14,CASSRGRGGHEQYF,TGTGCCAGCAGTCGGGGGAGAGGTGGCCACGAGCAGTACTTC
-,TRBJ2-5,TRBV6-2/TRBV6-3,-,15,CASSYFPGVRETQYF,TGTGCCAGCAGTTACTTTCCAGGCGTCCGGGAGACCCAGTACTTC
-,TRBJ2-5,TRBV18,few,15,CASSPRQGRQETQYF,TGTGCCAGCTCACCCCGCCAGGGACGACAAGAGACCCAGTACTTC
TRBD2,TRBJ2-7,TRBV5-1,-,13,CASSLRETYEQYF,TGCGCCAGCAGTCTGCGGGAGACCTACGAGCAGTACTTC
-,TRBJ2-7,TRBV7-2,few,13,CASSLRSASHEYF,TGTGCCAGCAGCTTAAGATCGGCTAGCCACGAGTACTTC
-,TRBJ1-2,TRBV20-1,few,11,CSAIWREGYTF,TGCAGTGCTATTTGGAGGGAAGGCTACACCTTC
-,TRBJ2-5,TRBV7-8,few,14,CASSQGRYQETQYF,TGTGCCAGCAGCCAGGGACGGTACCAAGAGACCCAGTACTTC
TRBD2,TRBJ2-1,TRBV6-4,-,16,CASRAPGGRTYNEQFF,TGTGCCAGCAGGGCCCCGGGAGGAAGAACCTACAATGAGCAGTTCTTC
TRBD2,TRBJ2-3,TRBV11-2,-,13,CASSQAGADTQYF,TGTGCCAGCAGCCAGGCGGGGGCAGATACGCAGTATTTT
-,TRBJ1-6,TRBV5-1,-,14,CASSLEGSRTPLHF,TGCGCCAGCAGCTTGGAAGGTAGTAGGACACCCCTCCACTTT
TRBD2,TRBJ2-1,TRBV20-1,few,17,CSAATSGGLSSYNEQFF,TGCAGTGCAGCGACTAGCGGGGGCCTTAGCTCCTACAATGAGCAGTTCTTC
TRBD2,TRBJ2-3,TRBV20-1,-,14,CSARRGVSTDTQYF,TGCAGTGCTAGACGGGGGGTGAGCACAGATACGCAGTATTTT
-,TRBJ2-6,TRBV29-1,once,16,CSVVWGTRSGANVLTF,TGCAGCGTTGTGTGGGGGACAAGGTCTGGGGCCAACGTCCTGACTTTC
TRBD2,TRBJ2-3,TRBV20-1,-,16,CSARAASGSSADTQYF,TGCAGTGCTAGAGCGGCTAGCGGGAGTAGCGCAGATACGCAGTATTTT
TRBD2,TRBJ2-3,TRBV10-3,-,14,CAISQRDYTDTQYF,TGTGCCATCAGTCAGAGGGACTACACAGATACGCAGTATTTT
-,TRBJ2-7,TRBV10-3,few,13,CAISELGGDEQYF,TGTGCCATCAGTGAACTGGGGGGCGACGAGCAGTACTTC
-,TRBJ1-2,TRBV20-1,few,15,CSAPPRGAANYGYTF,TGCAGTGCCCCCCCTCGGGGGGCAGCTAACTATGGCTACACCTTC
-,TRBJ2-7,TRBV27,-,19,CASSSLPRGRAEDSYEQYF,TGTGCCAGCAGTTCCCTTCCCCGAGGAAGAGCCGAGGACTCCTACGAGCAGTACTTC
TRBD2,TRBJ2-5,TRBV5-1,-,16,CASTDGGRARGETQYF,TGCGCCAGCACCGACGGCGGGAGGGCCAGGGGAGAGACCCAGTACTTC